This TCR beta chain was sequenced for a study of cytotoxic CD8 clonotypes in ibrutinib-treated CLL (dated by TCRdb to the early 2020s). In terms of the full investigation: The cohort included some 14 treatment-naive and about a dozen relapsed/refractory patients; about 18 were IGHV unmutated. Partial responses were observed in approximately 24 patients and complete responses in 2; after a median follow-up of around 68 months, remission was maintained in approximately 14 patients and progression was observed in some twelve. The response samples were drawn at a median of approximately 11 months into treatment, with a range of about 6 to 36 months. An average of approximately 260,000 productive templates and about 100,000 productive rearrangements was obtained per sample. Longitudinal samples were obtainable from about 30% of the roughly 90 participants in the trial. Cryopreserved peripheral blood mononuclear cells were collected at three points: before therapy, at response, and at either sustained remission or disease progression. Every sample from remission and from progressive disease was obtained while the patients were still on ibrutinib. The investigation overall reported the following: Sustained-remission and progressing patients did not have matched sampling times, and lymph node repertoires were not examined. Public clonotypes were rare and either shrank or stayed stable during treatment, and the rise in clonality at ibrutinib response reflected expansion of private clonotypes. At baseline, clonality was higher than in age-matched healthy donors and showed a strong correlation with circulating CD8+ T-cell counts. Clonality rose at ibrutinib response, remained stable during sustained remission, and dropped back toward baseline at progression.

V ends up 6 bases short and J 6 bases short, with an unmatched junction base count of 4. The germline V gene supplies CDR1 MNHNS and CDR2 SASEGT. From the cysteine through the phenylalanine, the CDR3 covers 12 amino acids. CDR3 DNA is the only sequence kept; it has 36 bases, read in frame from the first base. The time point label for this specimen denotes: about 11 months on ibrutinib. Approximately 2 micrograms of genomic DNA were extracted from cryopreserved PBMCs for TCR beta library preparation. Longitudinal blood samples from CLL patients on ibrutinib monotherapy underwent high-throughput TCR beta sequencing. The patients took part in an open-label, single-center phase 2 trial of ibrutinib monotherapy. Comment on this clone: The antigen it binds to is not known. The sample holds no much larger clone one base away, and base qualities are not on file.

A MiSeq instrument was used for deep resolution sequencing, which targeted depths ranging from 1 in 1 million up to 1 in 200,000 T cells, with coverage averaging 10x for each clonotype. The immunoSEQ hsTCRB Kit was used to generate TCR beta libraries. The paper's processing steps were these. The data were analyzed with ImmunoSEQ Analyzer and ImmunoSEQ Data Assistant, and V, D and J gene assignments followed IMGT definitions. Clonality was computed as one minus normalized Shannon entropy of productive rearrangement frequencies, ranging from 0 to 1. Only overrepresented clonotypes making up at least 0.05% of each patient's repertoire were included in the public clonotype analysis. Roughly 12 age-matched healthy donor repertoires from immuneACCESS were used as controls for clonality. TCRdb took this table from immuneACCESS and kept in-frame rearrangements with V and J called. Such tables lack part of the clones; where checked against another copy, unresolved V genes explain under half of the gap, and the rest is unexplained. D and trimming were read from the DNA, whereas the V and J calls and clone size are those reported in that table. A total of roughly 51,000 clones appear in this sample, approximately 50% of them only once. Approximately 29% of the sample is held by the ten biggest clonotypes.

The input for sequencing was PBMCs, taken after 12 months of ibrutinib treatment. This TCR was sampled from a human donor with chronic lymphocytic leukemia. The chain links TRBV6-1 with TRBJ1-2; 7 junctional bases match TRBD1. In nucleotide form, the sequence is TGTGCCAGCAGATTTGGACAGGATGGCTACACCTTC. It translates as CASRFGQDGYTF.